This entry is about one T cell receptor beta chain. The antigen is undetermined. This specimen comes from a study of T cell repertoires in cytomegalovirus infection. Looking at the study overall: CMV epitopes in the study were HLA-C-restricted (recently identified) and HLA-B-restricted (well studied). Shared public TCR beta signatures pointed to both CMV infection and a matching HLA type.

Overall study results and limits: Predominance within the ex vivo response was attributable to HLA-C-restricted CMV-specific TCR beta clonotypes. Carriers of CMV plus the relevant HLA were identified by cumulative public TCR beta family frequency.

TCRdb used MiXCR to reprocess the reads, holding one entry per CDR3 protein. The sample holds 450,000 to 600,000 distinct CDR3 sequences, approximately 42% seen once. This CDR3 is 15 amino acids long. The germline V and J ends were trimmed by 1 base and 4 bases, with 11 bases remaining between them. Germline CDR1 SGHTA, CDR2 FQGNSA. This receptor was obtained from a human donor in good health (CMV status not recorded). Some clones in this sample may be carry-over from other donors' samples. Sample: cultured PBMCs, taken from culture after CMV antigen stimulation. V gene TRBV7-2 combines with J gene TRBJ1-5; no clear D. The DNA of the CDR3 is TGTGCCAGCAGCTTAGGGCCGGCACCAAATCAGCCCCAGCATTTT. It yields the protein CASSLGPAPNQPQHF. Combining the CDR3 with reference TRBV7-2 and TRBJ1-5 gives the whole variable domain GAGVSQSPSNKVTEKGKDVELRCDPISGHTALYWYRQSLGQGLEFLIYFQGNSAPDKSGLPSDRFSAERTGGSVSTLTIQRTQQEDSAVYLCASSLGPAPNQPQHFGDGTRLSIL.